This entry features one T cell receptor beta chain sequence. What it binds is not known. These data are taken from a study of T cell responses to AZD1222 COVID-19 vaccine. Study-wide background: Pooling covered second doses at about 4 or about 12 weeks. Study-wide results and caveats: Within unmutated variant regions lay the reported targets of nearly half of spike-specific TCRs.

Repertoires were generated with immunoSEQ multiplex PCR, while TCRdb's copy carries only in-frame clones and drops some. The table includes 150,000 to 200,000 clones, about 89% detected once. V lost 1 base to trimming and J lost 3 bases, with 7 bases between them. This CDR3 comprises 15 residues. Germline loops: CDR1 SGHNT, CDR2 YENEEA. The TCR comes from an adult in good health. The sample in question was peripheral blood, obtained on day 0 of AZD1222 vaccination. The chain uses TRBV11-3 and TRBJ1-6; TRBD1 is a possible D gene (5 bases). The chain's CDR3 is CASSLGRVYNSPLHF. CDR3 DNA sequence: TGTGCCAGCAGCTTAGGCAGGGTCTATAATTCACCCCTCCACTTT. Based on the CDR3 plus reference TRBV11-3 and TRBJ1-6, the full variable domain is EAGVVQSPRYKIIEKKQPVAFWCNPISGHNTLYWYLQNLGQGPELLIRYENEEAVDDSQLPKDRFSAERLKGVDSTLKIQPAELGDSAVYLCASSLGRVYNSPLHFGNGTRLTVT.